This entry describes one T cell receptor beta chain. These data belong to a study of blood T cell repertoires in COVID-19. Looking at the study overall: Samples representing acute and convalescent COVID-19 were sourced from the United States, Italy and Spain. PBMCs, B-cell-depleted T cells, or T cells provided the cDNA or gDNA that made up the material.

CDR1 is SGHRS and CDR2 is YFSETQ in the germline V gene. After removal of 1 base from V and 2 bases from J, the junction contained 9 bases not matched to a gene. This CDR3 contains 16 residues. Authors' processing steps: Estimated nucleated cell counts came from reference gene primer amplification. Here immunoSEQ multiplex PCR was the method, and the copy in TCRdb shows in-frame clones only, minus some. Clone size and the V and J calls come from that table; the DNA yielded D and trimming. In the table there are roughly 120,000 clones, 75% to 90% of which are singletons. This clonotype was obtained from a man aged 70-80 years with active or convalescent COVID-19. The rearrangement joins TRBV5-1 to TRBJ2-7; the match to TRBD1 covers 7 bases. The source material was peripheral blood. CDR3 amino acids: CASSLTRQGSPYEQYF. The DNA for the CDR3 is TGCGCCAGCAGCTTGACCAGACAGGGTAGTCCCTACGAGCAGTACTTC.